This TCR beta chain was captured by sequencing in a study of T cell repertoires in cytomegalovirus infection. Study outcomes and limitations: Cumulated frequencies of public TCR beta families served to identify carriers of CMV plus the relevant HLA.

The V gene's germline CDR1 is DFQATT and CDR2 SNEGSKA (reference sequence). V shed 3 bases and J shed 0 bases, with 18 bases lying between them. This CDR3 spans 17 amino acids. Turning to this clonotype: As yet, its antigen is unknown.

TCRdb reanalysed the reads using MiXCR and keeps one entry per CDR3 protein. The sample yields some 480,000 distinct CDR3 sequences, roughly a third seen once. The sequence came from a human donor in good health (CMV status not recorded). Some clones in this sample may be carry-over from other donors' samples. Sequences were derived from cultured PBMCs, sampled from culture after CMV antigen stimulation. V usage is TRBV20-1 and J usage is TRBJ2-1, with D perhaps matching TRBD1 or TRBD2 (5 bases each). The CDR3 loop is CSASGTLDESSYNEQFF. CDR3 in DNA: TGCAGTGCTAGCGGGACGTTGGATGAGAGCTCCTACAATGAGCAGTTCTTC.